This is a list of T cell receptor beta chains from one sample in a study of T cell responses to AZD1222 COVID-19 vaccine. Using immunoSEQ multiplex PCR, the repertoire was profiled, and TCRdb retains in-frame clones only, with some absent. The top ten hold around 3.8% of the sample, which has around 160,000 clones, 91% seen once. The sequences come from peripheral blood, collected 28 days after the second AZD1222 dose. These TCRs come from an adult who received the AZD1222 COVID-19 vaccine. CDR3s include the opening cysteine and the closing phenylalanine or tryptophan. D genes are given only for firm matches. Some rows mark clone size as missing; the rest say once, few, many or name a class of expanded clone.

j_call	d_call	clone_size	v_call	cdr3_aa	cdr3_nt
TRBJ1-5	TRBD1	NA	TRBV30	CAWSPRTGVNQPQHF	TGTGCCTGGAGTCCCAGGACAGGGGTAAATCAGCCCCAGCATTTT
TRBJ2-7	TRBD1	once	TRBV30	CAWDRGGNEQYF	TGTGCCTGGGACAGGGGAGGAAACGAGCAGTACTTC
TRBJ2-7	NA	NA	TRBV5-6	CASSFRSRSYEQYF	TGTGCCAGCAGCTTTAGGTCCAGGTCCTACGAGCAGTACTTC
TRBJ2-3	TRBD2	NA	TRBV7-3	CASSSLAGGSDTQYF	TGTGCCAGCAGCTCTCTAGCGGGAGGTTCAGATACGCAGTATTTT
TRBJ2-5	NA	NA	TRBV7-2	CASSPPGVYQETQYF	TGTGCCAGCAGCCCCCCCGGCGTCTATCAAGAGACCCAGTACTTC
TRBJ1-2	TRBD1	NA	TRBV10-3	CAISERTGSNYGYTF	TGTGCCATCAGTGAGAGGACAGGGTCTAACTATGGCTACACCTTC
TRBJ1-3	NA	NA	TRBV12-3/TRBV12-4	CASSFGAGNTIYF	TGTGCCAGCAGTTTCGGTGCTGGAAACACCATATATTTT
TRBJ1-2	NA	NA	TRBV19	CASSMAGTNYGYTF	TGTGCCAGTAGTATGGCAGGGACTAACTATGGCTACACCTTC
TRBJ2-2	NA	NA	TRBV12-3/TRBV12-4	CATLPEGTGELFF	TGTGCCACCTTACCCGAGGGCACCGGGGAGCTGTTTTTT
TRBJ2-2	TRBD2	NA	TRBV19	CASSPSAGGNTGELFF	TGTGCCAGTAGCCCCTCGGCGGGGGGGAACACCGGGGAGCTGTTTTTT
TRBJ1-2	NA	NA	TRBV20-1	CSATDSGYTF	TGCAGTGCAACGGACTCTGGCTACACCTTC
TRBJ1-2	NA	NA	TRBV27	CASKPRAGAPRYGYTF	TGTGCCAGCAAGCCACGCGCGGGTGCGCCGCGATATGGCTACACCTTC
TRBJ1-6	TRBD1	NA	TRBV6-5	CASSADRDNNSPLHF	TGTGCCAGCAGCGCCGACAGGGATAATAATTCACCCCTCCACTTT
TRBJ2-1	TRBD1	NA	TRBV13	CASSLGEGDRAYNEQFF	TGTGCCAGCAGCTTAGGGGAGGGGGACAGGGCCTACAATGAGCAGTTCTTC
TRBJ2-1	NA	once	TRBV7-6	CASSPEMGSSYNEQFF	TGTGCCAGCAGCCCGGAAATGGGGAGCTCCTACAATGAGCAGTTCTTC
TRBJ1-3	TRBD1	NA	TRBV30	CAGSRGQGTTSISGNTIYF	TGTGCAGGAAGCAGGGGACAGGGGACAACCTCAATCTCTGGAAACACCATATATTTT
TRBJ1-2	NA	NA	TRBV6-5	CASTASRRTYTF	TGTGCCAGCACGGCTTCCCGGCGGACTTACACCTTC
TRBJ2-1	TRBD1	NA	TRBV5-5	CASSLFAGQGFYEQFF	TGTGCCAGCAGCTTGTTTGCAGGACAGGGATTCTATGAGCAGTTCTTC
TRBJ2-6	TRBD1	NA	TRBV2	CASQDRRRSGANVLTF	TGTGCCAGCCAGGACAGGCGTCGATCTGGGGCCAACGTCCTGACTTTC
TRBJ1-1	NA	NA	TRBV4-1	CASSQDEWGGLEAFF	TGCGCCAGCAGCCAAGACGAATGGGGGGGACTTGAAGCTTTCTTT
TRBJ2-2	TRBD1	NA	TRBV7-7	CASSPGTGNTGELFF	TGTGCTAGCAGCCCCGGGACAGGGAACACCGGGGAGCTGTTTTTT
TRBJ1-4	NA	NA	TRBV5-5	CASSLSGGDNEKLFF	TGTGCCAGCAGCTTGTCGGGGGGAGATAATGAAAAACTGTTTTTT
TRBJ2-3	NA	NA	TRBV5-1	CAAALGWGGEDTQYF	TGCGCCGCTGCCCTGGGATGGGGCGGAGAGGATACGCAGTATTTT
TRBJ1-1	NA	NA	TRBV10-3	CAISEGRPNTEAFF	TGTGCCATCAGTGAGGGGCGGCCCAACACTGAAGCTTTCTTT
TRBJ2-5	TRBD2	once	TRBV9	CASSASTSGSRETQYF	TGTGCCAGCAGTGCAAGCACTAGCGGGAGCAGGGAGACCCAGTACTTC
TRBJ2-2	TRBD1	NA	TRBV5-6	CASSYNRGKTGELFF	TGTGCCAGCAGCTACAACAGGGGAAAGACCGGGGAGCTGTTTTTT
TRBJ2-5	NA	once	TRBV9	CASSAGLNQETQYF	TGTGCCAGCAGCGCGGGACTTAACCAAGAGACCCAGTACTTC
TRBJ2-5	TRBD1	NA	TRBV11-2	CASSPEGAQVETQYF	TGTGCCAGCAGCCCCGAGGGGGCGCAAGTAGAGACCCAGTACTTC
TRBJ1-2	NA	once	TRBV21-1	CASSPLRGF	TGTGCCAGCAGCCCCTTACGGGGGTTC
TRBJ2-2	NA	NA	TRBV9	CASSHDRPGKRRAGELFF	TGTGCCAGCAGCCATGACAGGCCTGGCAAGAGACGGGCAGGGGAGCTGTTTTTT
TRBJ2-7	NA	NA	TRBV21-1	CASSKFLRKRRSYEQYF	TGTGCCAGCAGCAAGTTCTTGCGCAAGCGACGCTCCTACGAGCAGTACTTC
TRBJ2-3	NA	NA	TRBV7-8	CASSLGWELLAGLTDTQYF	TGTGCCAGCAGCTTAGGTTGGGAGCTCCTAGCAGGTCTTACAGATACGCAGTATTTT
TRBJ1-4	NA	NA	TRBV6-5	CASSLNSGGEKLFF	TGTGCCAGCAGTTTAAACAGTGGTGGAGAAAAACTGTTTTTT
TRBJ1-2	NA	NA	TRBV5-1	CASSPYGLNYGYTF	TGCGCCAGCAGCCCTTACGGCCTTAACTATGGCTACACCTTC
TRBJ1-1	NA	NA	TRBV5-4	CASSGGTIGSTEAFF	TGTGCCAGCAGCGGAGGGACCATTGGGAGCACTGAAGCTTTCTTT
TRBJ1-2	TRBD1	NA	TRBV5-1	CASSHDRAYGYTF	TGCGCCAGCAGCCACGACAGGGCCTATGGCTACACCTTC
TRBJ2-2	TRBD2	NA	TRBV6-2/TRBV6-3	CASSSRGGGNTGELFF	TGTGCCAGCAGTTCCCGGGGCGGGGGGAACACCGGGGAGCTGTTTTTT
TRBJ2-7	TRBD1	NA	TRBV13	CASSQGGASIVHEQYF	TGTGCCAGCAGCCAAGGGGGCGCTAGCATCGTCCACGAGCAGTACTTC
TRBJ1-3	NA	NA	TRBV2	CASSGNPPYSGNTIYF	TGTGCCAGCAGTGGGAACCCGCCGTACTCTGGAAACACCATATATTTT
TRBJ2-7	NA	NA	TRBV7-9	CASSSRTGSYEQYF	TGTGCCAGCAGCTCAAGGACGGGTTCCTACGAGCAGTACTTC
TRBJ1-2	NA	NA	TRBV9	CASSVDSSYTF	TGTGCCAGCAGCGTAGACAGCAGCTACACCTTC
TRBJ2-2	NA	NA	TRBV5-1	CASSMPGGPGELFF	TGCGCCAGCAGCATGCCAGGGGGGCCCGGGGAGCTGTTTTTT
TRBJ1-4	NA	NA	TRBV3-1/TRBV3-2	CASSPRGDGEKLFF	TGTGCCAGCAGCCCCCGCGGGGATGGCGAAAAACTGTTTTTT
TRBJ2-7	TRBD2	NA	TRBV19	CASRPSGESSYEQYF	TGTGCCAGTAGACCCAGCGGGGAGAGCTCCTACGAGCAGTACTTC
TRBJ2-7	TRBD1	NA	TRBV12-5	CASGTGQGAHEQYF	TGTGCTAGTGGCACCGGACAGGGGGCGCACGAGCAGTACTTC
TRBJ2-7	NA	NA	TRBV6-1	CASSEAGLYEQYF	TGTGCCAGCAGTGAAGCGGGGCTATACGAGCAGTACTTC
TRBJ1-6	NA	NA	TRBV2	CASSGGEQIWSPLHF	TGTGCCAGCAGTGGCGGGGAGCAAATATGGTCACCCCTCCACTTT
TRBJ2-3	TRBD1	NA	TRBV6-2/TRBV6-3	CASSSHLDRGTDTQYF	TGTGCCAGCAGTTCCCACCTTGACAGGGGTACAGATACGCAGTATTTT
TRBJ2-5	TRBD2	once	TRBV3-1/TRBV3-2	CASSTTAGGRDETQYF	TGTGCCAGCAGCACTACAGCGGGGGGAAGGGACGAGACCCAGTACTTC